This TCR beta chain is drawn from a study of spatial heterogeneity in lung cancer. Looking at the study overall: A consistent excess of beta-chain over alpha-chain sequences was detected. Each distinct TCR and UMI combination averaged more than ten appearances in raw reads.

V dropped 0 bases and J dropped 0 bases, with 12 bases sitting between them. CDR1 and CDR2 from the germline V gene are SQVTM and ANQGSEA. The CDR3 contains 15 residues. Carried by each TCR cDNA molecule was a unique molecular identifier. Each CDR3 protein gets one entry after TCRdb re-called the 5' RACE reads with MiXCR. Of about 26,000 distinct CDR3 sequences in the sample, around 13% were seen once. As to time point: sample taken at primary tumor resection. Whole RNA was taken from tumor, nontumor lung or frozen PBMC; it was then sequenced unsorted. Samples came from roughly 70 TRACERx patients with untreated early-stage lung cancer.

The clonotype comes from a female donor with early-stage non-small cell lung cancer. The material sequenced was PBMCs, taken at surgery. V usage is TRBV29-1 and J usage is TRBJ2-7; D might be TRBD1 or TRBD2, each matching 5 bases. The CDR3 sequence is CSVEDRHGGSYEQYF. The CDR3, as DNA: TGCAGCGTTGAAGATCGACATGGGGGCTCCTACGAGCAGTACTTC.